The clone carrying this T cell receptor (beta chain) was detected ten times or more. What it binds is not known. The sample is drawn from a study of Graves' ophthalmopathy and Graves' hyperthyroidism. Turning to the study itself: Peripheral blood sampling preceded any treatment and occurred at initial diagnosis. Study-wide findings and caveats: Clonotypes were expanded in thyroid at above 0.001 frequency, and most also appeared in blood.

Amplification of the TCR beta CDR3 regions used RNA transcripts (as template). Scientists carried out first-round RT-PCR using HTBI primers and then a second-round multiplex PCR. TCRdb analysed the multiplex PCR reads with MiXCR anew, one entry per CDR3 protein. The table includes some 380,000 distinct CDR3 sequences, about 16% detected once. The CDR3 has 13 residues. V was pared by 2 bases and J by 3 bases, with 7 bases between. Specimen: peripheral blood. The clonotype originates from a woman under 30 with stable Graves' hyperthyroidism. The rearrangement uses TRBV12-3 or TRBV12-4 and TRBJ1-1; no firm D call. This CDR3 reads CASSLNRDTEAFF. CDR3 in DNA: TGTGCCAGCAGTTTAAATAGGGACACTGAAGCTTTCTTT.